This entry lists 15 T cell receptor beta chains sequenced from one sample in a study of cytomegalovirus exposure and HLA in healthy donors. The PCR made use of 60 Vbeta and 13 Jbeta primers. Sequencing was performed with immunoSEQ multiplex PCR; in TCRdb, only in-frame clones are kept and a portion is missing. The data contain some 150,000 clones, roughly four fifths of them singletons. Material for sequencing was PBMCs. These TCRs come from a female donor in good health and CMV-seronegative.

This chain connects TRBV19 to TRBJ1-4; 7 bases are shared with TRBD1. Germline values: CDR1 LNHDA, CDR2 SQIVND (reference sequence). The CDR3 contains 14 residues. V dropped 4 bases and J dropped 5; count of bases not matched to a gene: 4. The chain's CDR3 is CASSNRGGNEKLFF. For the CDR3, the DNA is TGTGCCAGTAGTAACAGGGGAGGAAATGAAAAACTGTTTTTT.

This chain joins TRBV6-5 and TRBJ1-5; no reliable D call. The V end lost 4 bases, the J end lost 3 bases, and 13 bases lay between the germline ends. CDR1 and CDR2 (germline): MNHEY, SVGAGI. The CDR3 spans 15 residues. CDR3 region: CASSSHYRDNQPQHF. The CDR3 nucleotides are TGTGCCAGCAGTTCCCATTATCGGGACAATCAGCCCCAGCATTTT.

This chain uses TRBV6-4 with TRBJ2-1; 10 bases line up with TRBD2. Losses at the gene ends were 4 bases for V and 2 bases for J; bases not matched to a gene: 2. The germline gives CDR1 MRHNA, CDR2 SNTAGT. CDR3 length: 15 amino acids. CDR3 nucleotides: TGTGCCAGCAGTGCACTAGCGGGGACCTACAATGAGCAGTTCTTC. Amino acid sequence: CASSALAGTYNEQFF.

The rearrangement links TRBV9 to TRBJ2-2; 8 bases fit TRBD2. Germline V CDR1 and CDR2: SGDLS, YYNGEE. The CDR3 is made up of 17 amino acids. V was pared by 3 bases and J by 1 base, with 8 bases of the junction left unmatched. CDR3 sequence: CASSARPGLENTGELFF. The CDR3 DNA reads TGTGCCAGCAGCGCGCGCCCGGGACTAGAGAACACCGGGGAGCTGTTTTTT.

The rearrangement uses TRBV5-1 and TRBJ1-3; D is unclear. V lost 2 bases and J 4 bases, leaving 7 bases between the germline ends. The CDR3 covers 13 residues. Germline V gene data show CDR1 as SGHRS and CDR2 as YFSETQ. The CDR3, as DNA: TGCGCCAGCAGCTTAGGAGAGGGAAACACCATATATTTT. Translation gives CASSLGEGNTIYF.

The chain joins TRBV2 to TRBJ1-3; 7 bases match TRBD1. This CDR3 spans 16 amino acids. The germline V gene encodes CDR1 SNHLY and CDR2 FYNNEI. J gave up 0 bases and V 5 bases, and 7 bases lay outside the gene matches. CDR3 bases: TGTGCCAGCAGTCAGACAGGGCAAAACTCTGGAAACACCATATATTTT. Translation: CASSQTGQNSGNTIYF.

The V and J genes are TRBV5-1 and TRBJ2-7, with TRBD1 matching 8 bases. Germline V gives CDR1 SGHRS, CDR2 YFSETQ. The CDR3 is 15 amino acids. V shed 4 bases and J 3 bases; nucleotides not matched to a gene: 9. The DNA of the CDR3 is TGCGCCAGCAGCATAGACAGGGGAGAAATCTACGAGCAGTACTTC. Translated: CASSIDRGEIYEQYF.

V usage is TRBV30 and J usage is TRBJ1-2; 9 bases fit TRBD1. V was clipped by 0 bases and J by 5 bases; unmatched bases: 7. CDR3 size: 15 residues. CDR1 is GTSNPN and CDR2 is SVGIG in the germline V gene (reference sequence). CDR3 sequence: CAWSVPGTGIYGYTF. For the CDR3, the DNA is TGTGCCTGGAGTGTACCCGGGACAGGGATTTATGGCTACACCTTC.

J is TRBJ2-2 and V is TRBV12-5; 7 positions agree with TRBD1. The CDR3 contains 16 residues. Per the germline V gene, CDR1 is LGHNT and CDR2 is FRNRAP. V lost 1 base, J lost 6 bases, and 8 bases stayed unmatched. CDR3 DNA sequence: TGTGCTAGTGGTTTGGGACAGGGTGCGCGGGCCGGGGAGCTGTTTTTT. It is translated as CASGLGQGARAGELFF.

The CDR3 bases are TGTGCCAGCAGCCTAACCGGGACAGAGACCTACGAGCAGTACTTC. Amino acid sequence: CASSLTGTETYEQYF. V and J are TRBV13 and TRBJ2-7; 7 bases are shared with TRBD1. This CDR3 has 15 amino acids. Germline CDR1 PRHDT, CDR2 FYEKMQ (reference sequence). V was clipped by 5 bases and J by 2 bases; unmatched bases: 9.

This clone was recorded only once. This rearrangement joins TRBV6-5 to TRBJ2-3; maybe TRBD2 (6 bases). The CDR3 is 16 residues long. Germline V gene data show CDR1 as MNHEY and CDR2 as SVGAGI. Trimming took 0 bases from V and 3 from J, leaving 13 bases between them. In DNA, the CDR3 is TGTGCCAGCAGTTACTCGACGGCGGGATGGACAGATACGCAGTATTTT. Amino acid sequence: CASSYSTAGWTDTQYF.

The sample holds a few counts of this clone. The DNA of the CDR3 is TGTGCCAGCCAAGCTCGGGGGGGTGAGGCCGAGGATCCAGATACGCAGTATTTT. Its translation is CASQARGGEAEDPDTQYF. This sequence joins TRBV25-1 and TRBJ2-3; 8 bases are shared with TRBD2. Per the germline V gene, CDR1 is MGHDK and CDR2 is SYGVNS. J gave up 4 bases and V 8 bases, and 20 bases lay outside the gene matches. The CDR3 runs to 18 residues.

The chain carries TRBV28 and TRBJ2-5; 10 bases agree with TRBD2. V lost 4 bases to trimming and J lost 2 bases; unmatched junction nucleotides: 7. The length of the CDR3 is 16 residues. Germline V gives CDR1 MDHEN, CDR2 SYDVKM. This CDR3 is CASSSLLAGIQETQYF. CDR3 sequence (DNA): TGTGCCAGCAGTTCGCTACTAGCGGGGATTCAAGAGACCCAGTACTTC.

The V gene is TRBV5-1, the J gene TRBJ1-2, with a tentative D call TRBD1 (6 bases). CDR3 length: 13 residues. V lost 2 bases to trimming and J lost 5 bases, with 10 bases between them. Germline V gene lookup returns CDR1 SGHRS and CDR2 YFSETQ. CDR3 nucleotides: TGCGCCAGCAGCTTATCAGGGGAGTATGGCTACACCTTC. Amino acids: CASSLSGEYGYTF.

The rearrangement joins TRBV2 to TRBJ2-1, with a tentative D call TRBD2 (6 bases). V was clipped by 4 bases and J by 0 bases, with 16 bases between them. The CDR3 loop spans 17 amino acids. Germline CDR1 SNHLY, CDR2 FYNNEI. CDR3 DNA sequence: TGTGCCAGCAGTGTCGACCAACTGGGGGGCTCCTACAATGAGCAGTTCTTC. It specifies CASSVDQLGGSYNEQFF.